This T cell receptor beta chain was sequenced in a study of cytomegalovirus exposure and HLA in healthy donors. The sample holds a few counts of this clone. Its antigen is unknown. General study findings and limits: A few V segments could not be told apart, such as TRBV6-2 and TRBV6-3, and were left out. What a later analysis showed was that several of the most significant clusters appeared linked to common viral pathogens.

60 Vbeta and 13 Jbeta primers were used in PCR. Clones were sequenced by immunoSEQ multiplex PCR, and TCRdb holds only the in-frame ones, with some missing. Of 100,000 to 150,000 clones in the sample, 83% were seen once. The V end was cut by 0 bases, the J end by 2 bases, with 10 bases between. CDR1 and CDR2 from the germline V gene are SGHRS and YFSETQ. This CDR3 contains 15 residues. The specimen was PBMCs. V gene TRBV5-1 combines with J gene TRBJ2-3; D is perhaps TRBD2 (5 bases). The receptor was isolated from a woman aged 40 to 49 in good health and CMV-seropositive. CDR3 residues: CASSLDGSVTDTQYF. CDR3 bases: TGCGCCAGCAGCTTGGATGGTAGCGTCACAGATACGCAGTATTTT.